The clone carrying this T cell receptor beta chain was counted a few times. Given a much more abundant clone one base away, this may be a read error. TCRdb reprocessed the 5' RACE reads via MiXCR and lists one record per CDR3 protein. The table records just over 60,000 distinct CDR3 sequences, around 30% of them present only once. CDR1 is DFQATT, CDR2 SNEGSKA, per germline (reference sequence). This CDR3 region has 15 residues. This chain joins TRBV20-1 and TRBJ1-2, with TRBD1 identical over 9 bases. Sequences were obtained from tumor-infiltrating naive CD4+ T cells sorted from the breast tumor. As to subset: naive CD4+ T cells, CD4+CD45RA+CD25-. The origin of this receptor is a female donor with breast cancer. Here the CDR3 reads CSTSDHRGLNYGYTF. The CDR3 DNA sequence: TGCAGTACTAGCGATCACAGGGGGCTTAACTATGGCTACACCTTC.